The 25 T cell receptor beta chains in this list originate from one sample, sequenced in a study of response to subunit inactivated influenza vaccine. MiXCR was run by TCRdb on the RT-PCR reads, yielding one entry per CDR3 protein. The sample shows hundreds of thousands of distinct CDR3 sequences, 10% to 15% of them seen only once. The source material was PBMCs from blood, sampled on the day of vaccination. The receptors stem from a man aged 45-65 years who received an inactivated influenza vaccine.

The V and J genes are TRBV3-1 and TRBJ2-7, with D perhaps matching TRBD1 (6 bases). The CDR3 spans 14 residues. The V gene's germline CDR1 is LGHDT and CDR2 YNNKEL (reference sequence). The germline V and J ends were trimmed by 7 bases and 2 bases, with 15 bases remaining between them. The CDR3 DNA sequence: TGTGCCAGCATCGAAGGACAGCCCCCCTACGAGCAGTACTTC. Encoded protein: CASIEGQPPYEQYF.

This clonotype was counted only a few times. V usage is TRBV30 and J usage is TRBJ2-3; D is ambiguous. Trimming took 2 bases from V and 0 from J, leaving 9 bases between them. Germline assignment: CDR1 GTSNPN and CDR2 SVGIG (reference sequence). The length of the CDR3 is 14 residues. In nucleotides, the CDR3 is TGTGCCTGGAGTTCCTTTCTTAGCACAGATACGCAGTATTTT. It is translated as CAWSSFLSTDTQYF.

There are a few counts of this clonotype. This sequence joins TRBV18 and TRBJ1-4; D is unresolved. Trimming removed 3 bases from V and 0 bases from J, with 8 bases in between. This CDR3 has 15 amino acids. Germline-derived CDR1 and CDR2 are KGHSH and LQKENI. In DNA, the CDR3 is TGTGCCAGCTCACCGCGAAGTGCAACTAATGAAAAACTGTTTTTT. It codes for CASSPRSATNEKLFF.

The rearrangement links TRBV3-1 to TRBJ2-7; D is possibly TRBD1 (5 bases). From germline, CDR1 is LGHDT and CDR2 YNNKEL (reference sequence). The CDR3 is 14 amino acids. Trimming cost V 4 bases and J 2 bases, with 12 bases left between them. CDR3 nucleotides: TGTGCCAGCAGCCCCTCGACAGATGCCTACGAGCAGTACTTC. Protein: CASSPSTDAYEQYF.

This clonotype was found many times. The chain is built from TRBV20-1 and TRBJ2-1; 9 bases fit TRBD1. CDR1 DFQATT and CDR2 SNEGSKA come from the germline V gene (reference sequence). The J segment lost 8 bases and the V segment lost 6 bases, leaving 14 bases of the junction unmatched. The length of the CDR3 is 15 residues. CDR3 in amino acids: CSAPPPTGQGHEQFF. The CDR3 nucleotides read TGCAGTGCCCCGCCCCCCACGGGACAGGGACATGAGCAGTTCTTC.

This clonotype turned up a few times. This chain uses TRBV20-1 with TRBJ2-7, with 13 bases identical to TRBD2. Germline lookup yields CDR1 DFQATT and CDR2 SNEGSKA (reference sequence). The CDR3 totals 15 residues. The ends lost 2 bases at V and 5 bases at J; junction bases unmatched: 6. The CDR3 bases are TGCAGTGCTAGAACCGGGACTAGCGGGGACCACGAGCAGTACTTC. It encodes CSARTGTSGDHEQYF.

This clonotype was counted a few times. The rearrangement links TRBV7-2 to TRBJ2-7; D might be TRBD1 (5 bases). V was clipped by 5 bases and J by 6 bases, with 14 bases between them. The CDR3 is made up of 13 amino acids. Germline CDR1 reads SGHTA; CDR2 reads FQGNSA. CDR3 sequence (DNA): TGTGCCAGCAGCCGTGACAGCCTCCTCGAGCAGTACTTC. Residues: CASSRDSLLEQYF.

This sequence joins TRBV30 and TRBJ2-7, with D uncertain. The CDR3 contains 11 residues. Germline CDR1 reads GTSNPN; CDR2 reads SVGIG (reference sequence). V was shortened by 5 bases and J by 6 bases, with 11 bases between the two germline ends. The CDR3 DNA reads as TGTGCCTGGGGGTTAGCTGGCGAGCAGTACTTC. Protein sequence: CAWGLAGEQYF. Combining the CDR3 with reference TRBV30 and TRBJ2-7 gives the whole variable domain SQTIHQWPATLVQPVGSPLSLECTVEGTSNPNLYWYRQAAGRGLQLLFYSVGIGQISSEVPQNLSASRPQDRQFILSSKKLLLSDSGFYLCAWGLAGEQYFGPGTRLTVT.

The chain carries TRBV20-1 and TRBJ2-7, with 7 bases that match TRBD2. The CDR3 is 13 residues long. Germline V gene lookup returns CDR1 DFQATT and CDR2 SNEGSKA (reference sequence). V shed 0 bases and J 3 bases; nucleotides not matched to a gene: 2. As DNA, the CDR3 is TGCAGTGCTAGAGAGGGAGGGTACTACGAGCAGTACTTC. This encodes CSAREGGYYEQYF.

This clonotype occurred a few times. The chain is built from TRBV5-1 and TRBJ1-1, with D unresolved. The CDR3 contains 11 residues. Between the trimmed V and J ends, which lost 8 bases and 6 bases, there was a span of 11 bases. The V gene's germline CDR1 is SGHRS and CDR2 YFSETQ. The chain's CDR3 is CASTNGAEAFF. In DNA form, the CDR3 reads TGCGCCAGTACCAACGGGGCTGAAGCTTTCTTT.

This chain connects TRBV7-2 to TRBJ2-5; a weak D match, TRBD2 (6 bases). Germline-derived CDR1 and CDR2 are SGHTA and FQGNSA. The CDR3 extends over 15 amino acids. V dropped 0 bases and J dropped 4 bases, with 12 bases sitting between them. CDR3 nucleotide sequence: TGTGCCAGCAGCTTAGCGCGGGGAACAGGAGAGACCCAGTACTTC. Encoded protein: CASSLARGTGETQYF.

This clonotype appeared a few times. The CDR3 spells CSATDGAGYTF. CDR3 DNA: TGCAGTGCTACGGACGGAGCTGGCTACACCTTC. V gene TRBV20-1 combines with J gene TRBJ1-2; no definite D call. CDR1 and CDR2 (germline): DFQATT, SNEGSKA (reference sequence). This CDR3 is built from 11 residues. The V and J ends lost 4 bases and 7 bases respectively, with 10 bases between them.

This clonotype was detected only a few times. CDR3 nucleotide sequence: TGTGCCAGCAGTTTAATTGGGGGCGCACATCAGCCCCAGCATTTT. Protein sequence: CASSLIGGAHQPQHF. The V call is TRBV28, the J call TRBJ1-5; the D gene is possibly TRBD1 (6 bases). Trimming left V 2 bases short and J 5 bases short, with 13 bases between. The CDR3 has 15 amino acids. Per germline, CDR1 MDHEN and CDR2 SYDVKM.

Concerning this clonotype itself: This is likely an artifact of a read error, given a far larger clone one base away. The V and J genes are TRBV7-2 and TRBJ2-5, with TRBD2 identical over 7 bases. Per germline, CDR1 SGHTA and CDR2 FQGNSA. CDR3 length: 11 residues. J gave up 9 bases and V 2 bases, and 0 bases lay outside the gene matches. The CDR3, as DNA: TGTGCCAGCAGCTTACGGGGGGCCCAGTACTTC. Translation gives CASSLRGAQYF. Together with reference TRBV7-2 and TRBJ2-5, the CDR3 gives the full variable domain: GAGVSQSPSNKVTEKGKDVELRCDPISGHTALYWYRQSLGQGLEFLIYFQGNSAPDKSGLPSDRFSAERTGGSVSTLTIQRTQQEDSAVYLCASSLRGAQYFGPGTRLLVL.

Ten or more counts support this clonotype. V usage is TRBV11-2 and J usage is TRBJ1-1; D is unclear. V was trimmed by 2 bases and J by 1 base, leaving 11 bases between them. The CDR3 is 15 amino acids. Germline loops: CDR1 SGHAT, CDR2 FQNNGV. CDR3 sequence (DNA): TGTGCCAGCAGCTTATCGTCACAAACGAACACTGAAGCTTTCTTT. Amino acid sequence: CASSLSSQTNTEAFF.

Here the CDR3 reads CATSREGSYNQPQHF. The CDR3 DNA sequence: TGTGCCACCAGCAGAGAAGGGTCCTATAATCAGCCCCAGCATTTT. The genes are TRBV15 and TRBJ1-5; D is unresolved. V shed 0 bases and J shed 4 bases, with 10 bases lying between them. Germline CDR1 reads LNHNV; CDR2 reads YYDKDF (reference sequence). The CDR3 length is 15 residues.

This clonotype was observed a handful of times. The chain is built from TRBV20-1 and TRBJ2-1; tentatively, D is TRBD1 or TRBD2 (7 bases each). The CDR3 loop spans 14 amino acids. Germline V lookup: CDR1 DFQATT, CDR2 SNEGSKA (reference sequence). The V and J ends lost 1 base and 5 bases respectively, with 12 bases between them. The CDR3 DNA reads TGCAGTGCTAGAGCCAGGGGGGGAGACAATGAGCAGTTCTTC. Amino acids: CSARARGGDNEQFF.

The table lists this clonotype with a few counts. This chain uses TRBV5-1 with TRBJ2-7; D gene uncertain. V was shortened by 1 base and J by 2 bases, with 10 bases between the two germline ends. CDR1 is SGHRS, CDR2 YFSETQ, per germline. The CDR3 runs to 14 residues. CDR3 nucleotides: TGCGCCAGCAGCTTGACAGTAGTTACCTACGAGCAGTACTTC. Translating gives CASSLTVVTYEQYF.

The chain uses TRBV12-3 or TRBV12-4 and TRBJ2-7, with 9 bases matching TRBD1. This CDR3 contains 15 residues. Unmatched junction bases numbered 9, after V lost 6 bases and J lost 3 bases. CDR3 loop: CASSRPGTGFYEQYF. In DNA, the CDR3 is TGTGCCAGCAGCCGTCCCGGGACAGGGTTCTACGAGCAGTACTTC.

The J gene is TRBJ1-1, the V gene TRBV29-1; D call uncertain. The CDR3 sequence is 12 residues long. Germline lookup yields CDR1 SQVTM and CDR2 ANQGSEA. Between the trimmed V and J ends, which lost 4 bases and 1 base, there was a span of 7 bases. The CDR3, as DNA: TGCAGCGTTGGCCTAACGAACACTGAAGCTTTCTTT. It translates to CSVGLTNTEAFF.

The count of this clonotype is one. This chain links TRBV6-2 or TRBV6-3 with TRBJ1-1, with TRBD1 as a possible D gene (6 bases). Germline CDR1 is MNHEY and CDR2 is SVGEGT. The germline V and J ends were trimmed by 8 bases and 4 bases, with 17 bases remaining between them. The CDR3 spans 14 residues. The CDR3 coding sequence is TGTGCCAGCCTTCAACCCGGCAGGGGCACTGAAGCTTTCTTT. The encoded protein is CASLQPGRGTEAFF.

In this sample, this clonotype turned up many times. The chain combines TRBV20-1 with TRBJ2-3, with 12 nucleotides matching TRBD2. The CDR3 covers 16 residues. Germline V lookup: CDR1 DFQATT, CDR2 SNEGSKA (reference sequence). The V and J ends lost 1 base and 6 bases, in that order; junction bases with no gene match: 8. The CDR3 reads CSARALAGGPYDTQYF. In DNA form, the CDR3 reads TGCAGTGCTAGAGCCCTAGCGGGGGGGCCATATGATACGCAGTATTTT.

This clonotype came up a few times. This chain connects TRBV7-2 to TRBJ2-1, with 7 bases that match TRBD1. Germline values: CDR1 SGHTA, CDR2 FQGNSA. The CDR3 has 16 residues. Trimming took 5 bases from V and 3 from J; bases not matched to a gene: 10. The CDR3 reads CASSPNRGVRYNEQFF. CDR3 bases: TGTGCCAGCAGCCCCAACAGGGGTGTTCGCTACAATGAGCAGTTCTTC.

The V and J genes are TRBV6-2 or TRBV6-3 and TRBJ2-5; 7 bases align to TRBD2. Germline CDR1 MNHEY, CDR2 SVGEGT. The V segment lost 2 bases and the J segment 1 base; nucleotides outside the gene matches: 7. CDR3 size: 16 residues. In DNA form, the CDR3 reads TGTGCCAGCAGTTACGACGGGGGGAGCTCCCAAGAGACCCAGTACTTC. Amino acid sequence: CASSYDGGSSQETQYF.

The V call is TRBV5-1, the J call TRBJ2-3, with TRBD2 as a possible D gene (6 bases). CDR1 is SGHRS, CDR2 YFSETQ, per germline. The CDR3 has 16 residues. V was cut by 4 bases and J by 2 bases, with 17 bases left in between. In DNA form, the CDR3 reads TGCGCCAGCAGCGGGGGGACCCTACAACCCACAGATACGCAGTATTTT. Protein sequence: CASSGGTLQPTDTQYF.